This TCR beta chain was recovered during a study of cytomegalovirus exposure and HLA in healthy donors. Germline lookup yields CDR1 LGHNA and CDR2 YNFKEQ. The CDR3 has 18 residues. V lost 0 bases, J lost 6 bases, and 12 bases stayed unmatched. A multiplex PCR was run with 60 Vbeta primers and 13 Jbeta primers. Assay used: immunoSEQ multiplex PCR; TCRdb lists only in-frame clones, some missing. The sample includes about 150,000 clones, about 68% of them seen just once. Input material: PBMCs. The sequence was obtained from a man younger than 35 in good health and CMV-seronegative. The chain combines TRBV4-2 with TRBJ2-7; 12 nucleotides agree with TRBD2. The CDR3 loop reads CASSQDGLAGGPLGEQYF. The DNA for the CDR3 is TGTGCCAGCAGCCAAGACGGGCTAGCGGGAGGGCCTTTGGGCGAGCAGTACTTC.